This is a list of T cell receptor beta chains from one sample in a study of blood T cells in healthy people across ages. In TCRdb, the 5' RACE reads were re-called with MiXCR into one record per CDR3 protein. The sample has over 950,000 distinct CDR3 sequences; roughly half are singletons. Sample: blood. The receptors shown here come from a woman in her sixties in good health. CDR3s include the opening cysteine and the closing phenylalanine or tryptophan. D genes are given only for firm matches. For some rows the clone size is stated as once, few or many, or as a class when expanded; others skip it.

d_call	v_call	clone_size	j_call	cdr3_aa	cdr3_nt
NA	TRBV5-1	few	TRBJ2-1	CASSLAGVNNEQFF	TGCGCCAGCAGCTTGGCGGGAGTCAACAATGAGCAGTTCTTC
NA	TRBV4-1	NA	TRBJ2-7	CASSRVGESYEQYF	TGCGCCAGCAGCCGGGTCGGGGAATCCTACGAGCAGTACTTC
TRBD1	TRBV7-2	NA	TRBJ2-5	CASSLVTGGWETQYF	TGTGCCAGCAGCTTAGTGACAGGGGGCTGGGAGACCCAGTACTTC
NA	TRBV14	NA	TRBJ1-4	CASSQDWGYNEKLFF	TGTGCCAGCAGCCAAGACTGGGGTTATAATGAAAAACTGTTTTTT
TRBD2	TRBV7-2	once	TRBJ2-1	CASSLEPGGIGNEQFF	TGTGCCAGCAGCTTAGAACCGGGAGGAATAGGCAATGAGCAGTTCTTC
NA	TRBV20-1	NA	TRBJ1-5	CSAQDSGNQPQHF	TGCAGTGCCCAGGACAGCGGCAATCAGCCCCAGCATTTT
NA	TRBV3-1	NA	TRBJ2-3	CACSLWSSDTQYF	TGTGCCTGCAGCCTGTGGTCATCAGATACGCAGTATTTT
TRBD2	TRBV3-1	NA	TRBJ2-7	CASSQGKLSSGSYEQYF	TGTGCCAGCAGCCAAGGAAAGTTGTCTAGCGGGAGTTACGAGCAGTACTTC
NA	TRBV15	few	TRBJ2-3	CATSRDPPSQYF	TGTGCCACCAGCAGAGACCCCCCGTCGCAGTATTTT
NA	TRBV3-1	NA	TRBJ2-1	CASSKSILNEQFF	TGTGCCAGCAGCAAATCGATCCTAAATGAGCAGTTCTTC
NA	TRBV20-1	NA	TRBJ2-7	CMIWGVVASYEQYF	TGCATGATATGGGGGGTAGTGGCCTCCTACGAGCAGTACTTC
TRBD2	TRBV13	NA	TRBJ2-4	CASSLNGRAGNEQYF	TGTGCCAGCAGCTTAAACGGGAGGGCAGGTAATGAGCAGTACTTC
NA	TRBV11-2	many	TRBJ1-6	CASSPTSGQRDNSPLHF	TGTGCCAGCAGCCCCACTTCAGGACAGCGGGATAATTCACCCCTCCACTTT
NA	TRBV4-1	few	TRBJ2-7	CASSQGTYGGREQYF	TGCGCCAGCAGCCAAGGAACCTATGGAGGTCGCGAGCAGTACTTC
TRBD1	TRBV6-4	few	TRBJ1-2	CASRRDRGYGYTF	TGTGCCAGCAGGAGAGACAGGGGCTATGGCTACACCTTC
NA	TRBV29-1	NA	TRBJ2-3	CSALTSTRTDTQYF	TGCAGCGCATTAACTAGCACCCGCACAGATACGCAGTATTTT
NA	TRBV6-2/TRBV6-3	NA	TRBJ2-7	CASSKLLYEQYF	TGTGCCAGCAGTAAACTCCTCTACGAGCAGTACTTC
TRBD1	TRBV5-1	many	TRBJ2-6	CASSTGQAPSGANVLTF	TGCGCCAGCAGCACCGGACAGGCCCCCTCTGGGGCCAACGTCCTGACTTTC
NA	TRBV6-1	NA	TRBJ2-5	CASSPYRGEGRNEQYF	TGTGCCAGCAGTCCCTACAGGGGGGAGGGCCGCAATGAGCAGTACTTC
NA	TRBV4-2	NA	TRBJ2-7	CASSQRRGAAQYF	TGTGCCAGCAGCCAAAGAAGGGGGGCTGCGCAGTACTTC
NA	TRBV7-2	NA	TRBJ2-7	CASSLARRGEQYF	TGTGCCAGCAGCTTAGCTCGACGTGGGGAGCAGTACTTC
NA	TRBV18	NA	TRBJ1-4	CASSQPQTATNEKLFF	TGTGCCAGCTCCCAGCCCCAGACAGCAACTAATGAAAAACTGTTTTTT